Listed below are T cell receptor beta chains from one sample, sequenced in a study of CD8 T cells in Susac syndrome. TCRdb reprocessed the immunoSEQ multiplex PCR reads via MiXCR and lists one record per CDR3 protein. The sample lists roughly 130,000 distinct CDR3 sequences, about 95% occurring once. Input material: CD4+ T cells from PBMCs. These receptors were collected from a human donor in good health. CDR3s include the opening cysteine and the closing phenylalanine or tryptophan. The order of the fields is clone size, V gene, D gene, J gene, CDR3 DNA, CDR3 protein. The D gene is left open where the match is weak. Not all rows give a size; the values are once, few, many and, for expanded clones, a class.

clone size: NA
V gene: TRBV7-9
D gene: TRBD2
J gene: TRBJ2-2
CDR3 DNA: TGTGCCAGCAGCTCGGGGGGACCAGGGACCGGGGAGCTGTTTTTT
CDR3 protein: CASSSGGPGTGELFF

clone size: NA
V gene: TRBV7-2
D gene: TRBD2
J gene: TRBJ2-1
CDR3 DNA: TGTGCCAGCAGCTCCTGGACTAGTCAAAGCTCCTACAATGAGCAGTTCTTC
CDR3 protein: CASSSWTSQSSYNEQFF

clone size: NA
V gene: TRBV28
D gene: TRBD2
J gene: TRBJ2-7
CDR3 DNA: TGTGCCAGCAGTCCGGGGGGAACCTACGAGCAGTACTTC
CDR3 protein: CASSPGGTYEQYF

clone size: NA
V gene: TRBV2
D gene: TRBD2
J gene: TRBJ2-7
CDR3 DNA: TGTGCCAGCAGAGGGCTAGCGGGAGGCTACGAGCAGTACTTC
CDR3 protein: CASRGLAGGYEQYF

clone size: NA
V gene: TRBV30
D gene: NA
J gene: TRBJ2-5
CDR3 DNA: TGTGCCTGGAGTCCCCGAGCAGAAATGCTGACCCAGTACTTC
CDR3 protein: CAWSPRAEMLTQYF

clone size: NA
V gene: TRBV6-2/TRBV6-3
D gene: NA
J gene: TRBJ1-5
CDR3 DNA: TGTGCCAGCAGTTACTCTGGCAGTGGCAATCAGCCCCAGCATTTT
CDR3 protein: CASSYSGSGNQPQHF

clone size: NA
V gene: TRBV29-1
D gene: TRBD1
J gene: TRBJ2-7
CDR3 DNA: TGCAGCGTTGAAGAACCCTACAGGGGCGGAACCTACGAGCAGTACTTC
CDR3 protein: CSVEEPYRGGTYEQYF

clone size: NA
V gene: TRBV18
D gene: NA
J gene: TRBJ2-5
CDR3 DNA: TGTGCCAGCTCACTCGGACAGTCGGAGACCCAGTACTTC
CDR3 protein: CASSLGQSETQYF

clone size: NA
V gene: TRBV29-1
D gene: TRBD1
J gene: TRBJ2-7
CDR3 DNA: TGCAGCGTCACACAGGGGGCTGGCCCTCCGCCCTCCGACGAGCAGTACTTC
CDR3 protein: CSVTQGAGPPPSDEQYF

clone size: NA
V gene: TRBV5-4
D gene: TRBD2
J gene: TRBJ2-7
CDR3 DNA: TGTGCCAGCAGCCCGGGACTAGCGGGATCCTACGAGCAGTACTTC
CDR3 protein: CASSPGLAGSYEQYF

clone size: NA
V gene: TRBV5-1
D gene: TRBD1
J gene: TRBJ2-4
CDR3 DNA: TGCGCCAGCAGCTTGGGGGGACGACAGGGGCAAAACATTCAGTACTTC
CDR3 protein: CASSLGGRQGQNIQYF

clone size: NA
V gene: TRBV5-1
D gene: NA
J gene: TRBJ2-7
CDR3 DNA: TGCGCCAGCAGCTTGGACAGACAGGTCTACGAGCAGTACTTC
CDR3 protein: CASSLDRQVYEQYF

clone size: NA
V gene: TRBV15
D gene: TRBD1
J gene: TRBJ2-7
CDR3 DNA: TGTGCCACCAGCGGAGACAGGGCGGCTTTCTACGAGCAGTACTTC
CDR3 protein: CATSGDRAAFYEQYF

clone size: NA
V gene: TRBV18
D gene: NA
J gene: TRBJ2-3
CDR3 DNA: TGTGCCAGCTCACCAGGGGTTGCAGATACGCAGTATTTT
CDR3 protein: CASSPGVADTQYF

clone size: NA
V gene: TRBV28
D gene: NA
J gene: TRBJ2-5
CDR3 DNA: TGTGCCAGCGGGGGTAAGCGGGTGGAAAAGACCCAGTACTTC
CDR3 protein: CASGGKRVEKTQYF

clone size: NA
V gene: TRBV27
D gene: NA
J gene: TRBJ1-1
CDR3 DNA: TGTGCCAGCAGAAGAGGGTTGGAGAACACTGAAGCTTTCTTT
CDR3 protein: CASRRGLENTEAFF

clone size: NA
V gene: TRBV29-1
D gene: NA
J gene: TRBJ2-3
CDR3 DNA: TGCAGCGTTGTAGATCTAGAATTTTCAGATACGCAGTATTTT
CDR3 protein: CSVVDLEFSDTQYF

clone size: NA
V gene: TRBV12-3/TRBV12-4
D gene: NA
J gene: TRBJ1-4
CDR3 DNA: TGTGCCAGCAGTTTTGGACTGGAAAAACTGTTTTTT
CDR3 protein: CASSFGLEKLFF

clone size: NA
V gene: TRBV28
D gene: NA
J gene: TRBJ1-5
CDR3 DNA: TGTGCCAGCAAGGGGAGTCCCCATATGGGGAATCAGCCCCAGCATTTT
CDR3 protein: CASKGSPHMGNQPQHF

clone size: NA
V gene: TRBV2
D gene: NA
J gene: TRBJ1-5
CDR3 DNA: TGTGCCAGCACCCGAGTAGGGGGGAATCAGCCCCAGCATTTT
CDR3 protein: CASTRVGGNQPQHF

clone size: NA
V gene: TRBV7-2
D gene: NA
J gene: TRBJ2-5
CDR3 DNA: TGTGCCAGCAGCTTTAGTTTCGGGGTGGAAGAGACCCAGTACTTC
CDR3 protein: CASSFSFGVEETQYF

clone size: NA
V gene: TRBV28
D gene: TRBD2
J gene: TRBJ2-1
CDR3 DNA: TGTGCCAGCAGTTTGGGGACTAGCGGGTGGGGCGGCAATGAGCAGTTCTTC
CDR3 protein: CASSLGTSGWGGNEQFF

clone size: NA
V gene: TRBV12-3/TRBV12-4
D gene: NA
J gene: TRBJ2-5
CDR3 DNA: TGTGCCAGCAGTTTCCGGAGTGAGCAAGAGACCCAGTACTTC
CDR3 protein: CASSFRSEQETQYF

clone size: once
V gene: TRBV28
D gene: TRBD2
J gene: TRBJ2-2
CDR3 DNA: TGTGCCAGCAGCCTCGATAGTCCGGGACTAGCGGGTCTGGGGGGAACCGGGGAGCTGTTTTTT
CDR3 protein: CASSLDSPGLAGLGGTGELFF

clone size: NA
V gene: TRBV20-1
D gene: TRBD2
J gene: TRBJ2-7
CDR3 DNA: TGCAGTGCGCGGCCTCCGACTAGCGGGAGAGGTGAGCAGTACTTC
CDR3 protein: CSARPPTSGRGEQYF

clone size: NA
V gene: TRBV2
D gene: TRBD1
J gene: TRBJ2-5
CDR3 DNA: TGTGCCAGCAAAAAGGACAGGGGGGAAAAGACCCAGTACTTC
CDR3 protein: CASKKDRGEKTQYF

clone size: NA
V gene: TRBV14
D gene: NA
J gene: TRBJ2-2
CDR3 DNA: TGTGCCAGCAGCCAAGGGATAGGCCCCAACACCGGGGAGCTGTTTTTT
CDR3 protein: CASSQGIGPNTGELFF

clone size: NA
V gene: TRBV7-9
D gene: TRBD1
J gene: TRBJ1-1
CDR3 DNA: TGTGCCAGCACCCCACTCATAGGGGGCGGGTTTGAAGCTTTCTTT
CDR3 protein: CASTPLIGGGFEAFF

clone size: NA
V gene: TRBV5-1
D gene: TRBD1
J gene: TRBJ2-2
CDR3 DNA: TGCGCCAGCAGACGACGACAGGGGACGAACACCGGGGAGCTGTTTTTT
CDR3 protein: CASRRRQGTNTGELFF

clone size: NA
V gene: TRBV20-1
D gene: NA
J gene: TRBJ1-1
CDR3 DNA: TGCAGTGCTAGTAACACTGAAGCTTTCTTT
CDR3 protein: CSASNTEAFF

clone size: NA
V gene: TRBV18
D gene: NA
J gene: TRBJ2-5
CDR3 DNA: TGTGCCAGCTCACCCCCCGGACAAGAGACCCAGTACTTC
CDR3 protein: CASSPPGQETQYF

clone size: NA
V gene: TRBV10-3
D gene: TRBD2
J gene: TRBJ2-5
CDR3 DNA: TGTGCCATCAGTGACCCTAGCGGGAGGGCCGGGGAAGAGACCCAGTACTTC
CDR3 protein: CAISDPSGRAGEETQYF

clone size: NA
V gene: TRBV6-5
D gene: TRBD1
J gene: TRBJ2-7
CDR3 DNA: TGTGCCAGCAGGGTGACAGGGTCCTCCTACGAGCAGTACTTC
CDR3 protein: CASRVTGSSYEQYF

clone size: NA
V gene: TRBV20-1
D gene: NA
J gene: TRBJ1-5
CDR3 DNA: TGCAGTGCTAGAAGCGCAGCGGGCAGTCAGCCCCAGCATTTT
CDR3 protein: CSARSAAGSQPQHF

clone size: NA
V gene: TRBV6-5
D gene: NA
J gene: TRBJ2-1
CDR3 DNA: TGTGCCAGCAGTTACTTCAATGAGCAGTTCTTC
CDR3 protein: CASSYFNEQFF

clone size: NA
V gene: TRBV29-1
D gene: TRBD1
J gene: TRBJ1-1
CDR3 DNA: TGCAGCGCTAGGACAGGGGCGAACACTGAAGCTTTCTTT
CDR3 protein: CSARTGANTEAFF

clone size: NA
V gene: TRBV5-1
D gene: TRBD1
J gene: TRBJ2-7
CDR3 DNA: TGCGCCAGCAGCTCGTTGGGACAGGGATACGAGCAGTACTTC
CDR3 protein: CASSSLGQGYEQYF

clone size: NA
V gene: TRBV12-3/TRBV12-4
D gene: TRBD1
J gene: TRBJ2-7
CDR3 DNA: TGTGCCAGCAGTTATCGACAGGGGGCCTACGAGCAGTACTTC
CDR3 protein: CASSYRQGAYEQYF

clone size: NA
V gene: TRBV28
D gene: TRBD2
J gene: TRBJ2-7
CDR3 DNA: TGTGCCAGCAGTCCGACTAGCGGGGCCAGGGGCGAGCAGTACTTC
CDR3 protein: CASSPTSGARGEQYF

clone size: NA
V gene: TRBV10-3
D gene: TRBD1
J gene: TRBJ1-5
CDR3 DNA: TGTGCCATCAGACAGGGGGCTAGCGATCAGCCCCAGCATTTT
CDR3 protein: CAIRQGASDQPQHF

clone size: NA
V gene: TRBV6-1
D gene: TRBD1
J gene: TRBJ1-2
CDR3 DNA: TGTGCCAGCAGTGAAGGACAGGGATGGTATGGCTACACCTTC
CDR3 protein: CASSEGQGWYGYTF

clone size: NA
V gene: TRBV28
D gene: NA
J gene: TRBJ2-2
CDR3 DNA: TGTGCCAGCAGCCGACAGTTCCCCGCCGGGGAGCTGTTTTTT
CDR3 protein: CASSRQFPAGELFF

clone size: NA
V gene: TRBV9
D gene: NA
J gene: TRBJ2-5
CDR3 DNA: TGTGCCAGCAGCGTAGGTGGAGCGAGAGTCCAAGAGACCCAGTACTTC
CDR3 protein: CASSVGGARVQETQYF

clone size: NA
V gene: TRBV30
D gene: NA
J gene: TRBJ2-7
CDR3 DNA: TGTGCCTGGATGGGGCCTAGCGCACTCTCCTACGAGCAGTACTTC
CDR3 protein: CAWMGPSALSYEQYF

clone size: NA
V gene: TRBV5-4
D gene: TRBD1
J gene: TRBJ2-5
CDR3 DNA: TGTGCCAGCAGCTCAACAGGGGGTCAAGAGACCCAGTACTTC
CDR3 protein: CASSSTGGQETQYF

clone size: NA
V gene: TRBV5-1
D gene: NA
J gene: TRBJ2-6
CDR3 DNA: TGCGCCAGCAGCTGGAGGGGAGACTCTGGGGCCAACGTCCTGACTTTC
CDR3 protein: CASSWRGDSGANVLTF

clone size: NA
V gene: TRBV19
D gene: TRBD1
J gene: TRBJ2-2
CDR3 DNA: TGTGCCAGTAGCCGGGGACAGATAAACACCGGGGAGCTGTTTTTT
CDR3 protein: CASSRGQINTGELFF

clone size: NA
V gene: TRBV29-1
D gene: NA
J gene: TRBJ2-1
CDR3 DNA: TGCAGCGTTGATCGGGCACATGAGCAGTTCTTC
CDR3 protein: CSVDRAHEQFF

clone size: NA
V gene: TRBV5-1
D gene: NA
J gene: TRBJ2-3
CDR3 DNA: TGCGCCAGTGGGGACCCTCACTCAGATACGCAGTATTTT
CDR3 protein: CASGDPHSDTQYF

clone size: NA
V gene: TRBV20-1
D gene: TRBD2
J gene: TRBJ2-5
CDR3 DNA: TGCAGTGCTGGATTAGCGGGAGCGGAGACCCAGTACTTC
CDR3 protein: CSAGLAGAETQYF

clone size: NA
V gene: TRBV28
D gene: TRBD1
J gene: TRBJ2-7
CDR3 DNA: TGTGCCAGCACCAAGGAGGGACAGGGATCCTACGAGCAGTACTTC
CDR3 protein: CASTKEGQGSYEQYF

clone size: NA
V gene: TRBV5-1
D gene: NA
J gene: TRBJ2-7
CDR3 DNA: TGCGCCAGCAGCAACCGGAGGGGGTTAAGCTTAGCGGACGAGCAGTACTTC
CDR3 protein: CASSNRRGLSLADEQYF

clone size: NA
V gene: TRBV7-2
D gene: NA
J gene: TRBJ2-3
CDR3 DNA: TGTGCCAGCAGCCCCGTCCGGACAGATACGCAGTATTTT
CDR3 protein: CASSPVRTDTQYF

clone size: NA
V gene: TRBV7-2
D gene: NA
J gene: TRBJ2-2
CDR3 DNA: TGTGCCAGCAGCTTATACAGGGCGTCATTCCCCGGGGAGCTGTTTTTT
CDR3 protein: CASSLYRASFPGELFF

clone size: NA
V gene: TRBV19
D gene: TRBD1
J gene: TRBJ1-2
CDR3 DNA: TGTGCCAGTACCCCACAAGACGGGACAGTGTATGGCTACACCTTC
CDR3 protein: CASTPQDGTVYGYTF

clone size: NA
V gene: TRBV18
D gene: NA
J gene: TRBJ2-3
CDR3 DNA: TGTGCCAGCTCACCATCTGGAGAGACAGATACGCAGTATTTT
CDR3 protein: CASSPSGETDTQYF

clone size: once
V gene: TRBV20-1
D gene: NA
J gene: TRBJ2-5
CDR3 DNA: TGCAGTGCTAGGTCGGCCCAGAAAGAGACCCAGTACTTC
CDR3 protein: CSARSAQKETQYF

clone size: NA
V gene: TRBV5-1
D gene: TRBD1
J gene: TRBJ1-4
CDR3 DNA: TGCGCCAGCAGCAGGGCAGGGGGCGAGTATGAAAAACTGTTTTTT
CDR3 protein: CASSRAGGEYEKLFF

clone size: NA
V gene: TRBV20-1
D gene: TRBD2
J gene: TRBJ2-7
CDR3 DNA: TGCAGTGCTGGTGGACTAGCAGGTTCCTACGAGCAGTACTTC
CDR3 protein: CSAGGLAGSYEQYF